This is a list of T cell receptor beta chains from one sample in a study of beta chain features in type 1 diabetes. TCRdb's copy holds only in-frame clones and misses some; the assay was immunoSEQ multiplex PCR. The sample lists 250,000 or so clones, roughly 20% seen once, with about 0.028% in the top ten. Sequenced material: naive CD4+ T cells from blood. These receptors all come from a woman between 40 and 55 years old with type 1 diabetes. The CDR3 runs from the conserved cysteine through the conserved F or W. A D gene is named only where the DNA matches it firmly. Clone size is stated in some rows and not others, as once, few, many or a class when expanded.

abundance	d_gene	j_gene	v_gene	CDR3aa	CDR3nt
-	TRBD1	TRBJ2-1	TRBV7-9	CASSVLDRGNEQFF	TGTGCCAGCAGCGTTTTGGACAGGGGAAATGAGCAGTTCTTC
few	TRBD1	TRBJ1-4	TRBV7-9	CASRIGTVNEKLFF	TGTGCCAGCAGGATCGGGACAGTTAATGAAAAACTGTTTTTT
-	-	TRBJ2-7	TRBV4-1	CASSHPGPPGYEQYF	TGCGCCAGCAGCCACCCGGGCCCCCCGGGGTACGAGCAGTACTTC
few	TRBD1	TRBJ2-7	TRBV2	CASSPDRGPYEQYF	TGTGCCAGCAGTCCCGACAGGGGGCCCTACGAGCAGTACTTC
-	-	TRBJ1-5	TRBV6-6	CASITGPSNQPQHF	TGTGCCAGCATAACAGGGCCGAGCAATCAGCCCCAGCATTTT
-	-	TRBJ2-4	TRBV25-1	CASSESGFLAKNIQYF	TGTGCCAGCAGTGAATCAGGGTTCCTAGCCAAAAACATTCAGTACTTC
few	TRBD1	TRBJ2-2	TRBV30	CAYTSGQTNTGELFF	TGTGCCTACACCTCGGGACAGACGAACACCGGGGAGCTGTTTTTT
-	-	TRBJ1-4	TRBV4-2	CASSQESGQTNEKLFF	TGTGCCAGCAGCCAAGAGTCGGGTCAAACTAATGAAAAACTGTTTTTT
-	TRBD2	TRBJ2-5	TRBV7-2	CASSFAGGPGETQYF	TGTGCCAGCAGCTTCGCGGGAGGGCCCGGGGAGACCCAGTACTTC
-	TRBD2	TRBJ2-7	TRBV6-6	CASSYSGTSGSYEQYF	TGTGCCAGCAGTTACTCCGGGACTAGCGGATCCTACGAGCAGTACTTC
few	-	TRBJ1-2	TRBV14	CASSKTTGTTTNYGYTF	TGTGCCAGCAGCAAAACGACCGGGACAACGACTAACTATGGCTACACCTTC
few	TRBD2	TRBJ2-5	TRBV4-3	CASSQAPRRGGGGTQYF	TGCGCCAGCAGCCAAGCCCCCAGGCGGGGGGGCGGTGGGACCCAGTACTTC
-	-	TRBJ2-3	TRBV9	CASSPLAGQGTDTQYF	TGTGCCAGCAGCCCCCTAGCGGGACAGGGCACAGATACGCAGTATTTT
few	-	TRBJ1-5	TRBV2	CASGDSEGLPQHF	TGTGCCAGCGGAGACAGCGAAGGGCTGCCCCAGCATTTT
-	-	TRBJ2-3	TRBV7-2	CASSATNPSTDTQYF	TGTGCCAGCAGCGCTACTAACCCTAGCACAGATACGCAGTATTTT
-	TRBD1	TRBJ2-5	TRBV5-4	CASSSTGPAETQYF	TGTGCCAGCAGCTCGACAGGGCCGGCGGAGACCCAGTACTTC
-	TRBD1	TRBJ1-2	TRBV30	CAWKVAGGAYGYTF	TGTGCCTGGAAGGTGGCAGGGGGCGCATATGGCTACACCTTC
few	-	TRBJ2-1	TRBV30	CAWKGMHRNNEQFF	TGTGCCTGGAAGGGGATGCACCGCAACAATGAGCAGTTCTTC
few	-	TRBJ1-1	TRBV5-4	CASSLTGRVMNTEAFF	TGTGCCAGCAGCTTGACAGGGAGGGTTATGAACACTGAAGCTTTCTTT
few	TRBD2	TRBJ2-5	TRBV5-4	CASSQSTSGIEETQYF	TGTGCCAGCAGCCAGTCGACTAGCGGGATCGAAGAGACCCAGTACTTC
few	-	TRBJ1-2	TRBV15	CATSRGAGINYGYTF	TGTGCCACCAGCAGAGGGGCAGGAATTAACTATGGCTACACCTTC
few	TRBD2	TRBJ2-1	TRBV2	CASRAGTSALGEQFF	TGTGCCAGCAGGGCCGGGACTAGCGCTCTGGGTGAGCAGTTCTTC
-	TRBD1	TRBJ2-3	TRBV7-9	CASSFGQAVDTDTQYF	TGTGCCAGCAGCTTTGGACAGGCCGTGGACACAGATACGCAGTATTTT
few	-	TRBJ1-3	TRBV15	CATSRAGAGNTIYF	TGTGCCACCAGCAGAGCAGGGGCTGGAAACACCATATATTTT
few	-	TRBJ1-5	TRBV7-9	CASSPGGQGKRPQHF	TGTGCCAGCAGCCCCGGGGGGCAGGGGAAGAGGCCCCAGCATTTT
-	-	TRBJ1-2	TRBV7-3	CASSPDGGAPYGYTF	TGTGCCAGCAGCCCCGATGGGGGGGCCCCCTATGGCTACACCTTC